Detailed here is one T cell receptor (beta chain). Its matching antigen is unknown. This sample is drawn from a study of T cell repertoires in cytomegalovirus infection. Study results and caveats: Ex vivo responses were dominated by HLA-C-restricted CMV-specific TCR beta clonotypes.

V dropped 1 base and J dropped 8 bases, with 11 bases sitting between them. In germline, CDR1 is SGHTA, CDR2 FQGNSA. There are 13 residues in the CDR3. From the reads, TCRdb called clonotypes with MiXCR, one entry per CDR3 protein. The repertoire holds approximately 350,000 distinct CDR3 sequences, 34% seen once, with roughly 13% in the top ten. This TCR came from a human donor in good health (CMV status not recorded). Some clones in this sample may be carry-over from other donors' samples. V gene TRBV7-2 combines with J gene TRBJ1-2; a possible D gene is TRBD1 (5 bases). Source: cultured PBMCs, taken from culture after CMV antigen stimulation. The chain's CDR3 is CASSLERGWGYTF. The CDR3 DNA is TGTGCCAGCAGCTTAGAAAGGGGCTGGGGCTACACCTTC.